The 13 T cell receptor beta chains reported below all come from one sample, sequenced in a study of response to subunit inactivated influenza vaccine. TCRdb used MiXCR to reprocess the RT-PCR reads, holding one entry per CDR3 protein. This table has about 650,000 distinct CDR3 sequences, 15% to 17% appearing once. The specimen comprised PBMCs from blood, sampled roughly 12 days after vaccination. The receptors were gathered from a middle-aged man who received an inactivated influenza vaccine.

This clonotype was seen ten or more times. The chain joins TRBV5-1 to TRBJ2-4; TRBD1 agrees at 7 bases. The V segment lost 0 bases and the J segment 10 bases; nucleotides outside the gene matches: 7. Germline CDR1 and CDR2: SGHRS and YFSETQ. This CDR3 spans 14 amino acids. This CDR3 reads CASSLGQGDWIQYF. The CDR3 coding sequence is TGCGCCAGCAGCTTGGGACAGGGCGATTGGATTCAGTACTTC.

There are many counts of this clonotype. The CDR3 loop reads CASSYGTGAYSPFYEQYF. For the CDR3, the DNA is TGTGCCAGCAGCTACGGGACAGGCGCCTATTCTCCATTCTACGAGCAGTACTTC. The rearrangement joins TRBV5-5 to TRBJ2-7, with 8 bases that match TRBD1. This CDR3 is built from 18 residues. CDR1 and CDR2 from the germline V gene are SGHKS and YYEKEE (reference sequence). V shed 3 bases, J shed 3 bases, and the junction held 17 bases outside the gene matches. Full variable domain (missing parts from reference TRBV5-5 and TRBJ2-7): DAGVTQSPTHLIKTRGQQVTLRCSPISGHKSVSWYQQVLGQGPQFIFQYYEKEERGRGNFPDRFSARQFPNYSSELNVNALLLGDSALYLCASSYGTGAYSPFYEQYFGPGTRLTVT.

This clonotype was detected ten times or more. The chain employs TRBV9 and TRBJ1-1; TRBD1 is a possible D gene (6 bases). The CDR3 has 15 residues. Germline V gene lookup returns CDR1 SGDLS and CDR2 YYNGEE. The ends were cut back, 2 bases at V and 3 bases at J, with 14 bases in the middle. This CDR3 reads CASSVQGRSDTEAFF. CDR3 in DNA: TGTGCCAGCAGCGTCCAGGGGAGGTCCGACACTGAAGCTTTCTTT.

This clonotype was counted ten times or more. The chain has TRBV5-6 and TRBJ2-1; 7 positions agree with TRBD1. The J segment lost 2 bases and the V segment lost 3 bases, leaving 8 bases of the junction unmatched. CDR1 SGHDT and CDR2 YYEEEE come from the germline V gene. The CDR3 covers 16 residues. The CDR3 loop reads CASSYQQGRPYNEQFF. In DNA, the CDR3 is TGTGCCAGCAGCTACCAACAGGGGAGACCCTACAATGAGCAGTTCTTC.

This clonotype was seen a handful of times. This sequence joins TRBV5-5 and TRBJ2-1, with TRBD2 identical over 10 bases. Trimming cost V 2 bases and J 13 bases; bases outside gene matches: 15. Germline values: CDR1 SGHKS, CDR2 YYEKEE (reference sequence). The CDR3 is made up of 16 amino acids. The CDR3 sequence: CASSFSASGSNGPQFF. The CDR3 bases are TGTGCCAGCAGCTTTTCGGCTAGCGGGAGTAACGGGCCTCAGTTCTTC.

The sample holds a few counts of this clonotype. The J gene is TRBJ1-1, the V gene TRBV5-1, with D tentatively TRBD1 (6 bases). The CDR3 loop spans 16 amino acids. Germline V gene data show CDR1 as SGHRS and CDR2 as YFSETQ. V dropped 0 bases and J dropped 11 bases, with 23 bases sitting between them. CDR3 protein: CASSLDRRHRAPRAFF. The DNA of the CDR3 is TGCGCCAGCAGCTTGGATAGGCGCCACAGGGCCCCCAGGGCTTTCTTT. The full variable domain, its missing parts supplied by reference TRBV5-1 and TRBJ1-1, is KAGVTQTPRYLIKTRGQQVTLSCSPISGHRSVSWYQQTPGQGLQFLFEYFSETQRNKGNFPGRFSGRQFSNSRSEMNVSTLELGDSALYLCASSLDRRHRAPRAFFGQGTRLTVV.

The chain joins TRBV20-1 to TRBJ2-3; TRBD2 matches 8 bases. Germline values: CDR1 DFQATT, CDR2 SNEGSKA (reference sequence). V lost 0 bases to trimming and J lost 8 bases; unmatched junction nucleotides: 10. This CDR3 spans 15 amino acids. CDR3 in amino acids: CSAREGKRERATQYF. In DNA form, the CDR3 reads TGCAGTGCTAGAGAGGGGAAGCGGGAGCGGGCTACGCAGTATTTT.

This clonotype came up a few times. The chain joins TRBV6-5 to TRBJ2-2; a possible D gene is TRBD2 (5 bases). In germline, CDR1 is MNHEY, CDR2 SVGAGI. The CDR3 has 15 amino acids. The V end was cut by 0 bases, the J end by 4 bases, with 9 bases between. The CDR3 sequence is CASSYSLASTGELFF. CDR3 nucleotides: TGTGCCAGCAGTTACTCCCTAGCCTCCACCGGGGAGCTGTTTTTT.

The chain links TRBV7-9 to TRBJ2-7, with D perhaps matching TRBD1 or TRBD2 (5 bases each). Trimming left V 4 bases short and J 2 bases short, with 15 bases between. This CDR3 has 15 residues. CDR1 and CDR2 from the germline V gene are SEHNR and FQNEAQ (reference sequence). The CDR3 sequence is CASSWDAKAPYEQYF. The CDR3 DNA follows: TGTGCCAGCAGCTGGGACGCGAAGGCCCCCTACGAGCAGTACTTC.

V usage is TRBV18 and J usage is TRBJ1-2; perhaps TRBD1 as D (5 bases). CDR1 is KGHSH, CDR2 LQKENI, per germline. The V and J ends lost 2 bases and 4 bases respectively, with 11 bases between them. CDR3 length: 14 residues. The DNA of the CDR3 is TGTGCCAGCTCACCAGAGAGGGGACTCTATGGCTACACCTTC. This codes for CASSPERGLYGYTF.

This sequence joins TRBV6-5 and TRBJ1-1; D remains unclear. Per germline, CDR1 MNHEY and CDR2 SVGAGI. The CDR3 runs to 15 residues. The ends were cut back, 1 base at V and 3 bases at J, with 12 bases in the middle. The CDR3 spells CASSYYRTADTEAFF. The CDR3 DNA sequence: TGTGCCAGCAGTTACTACCGGACGGCCGACACTGAAGCTTTCTTT.

The chain uses TRBV10-2 and TRBJ2-7; TRBD2 aligns across 9 bases. The CDR3 is made up of 15 amino acids. V lost 6 bases and J lost 5; bases outside the gene matches: 11. Germline V lookup: CDR1 WSHSY, CDR2 SAAADI. This CDR3 is CASRGHSGGENEQYF. CDR3 sequence (DNA): TGCGCCAGCAGGGGACATAGCGGGGGAGAAAACGAGCAGTACTTC.

CDR3 coding DNA: TGTGCCAGCAGTTACGGCCAGGGTTACGGGGAGCTGTTTTTT. Its translation is CASSYGQGYGELFF. The V and J genes are TRBV6-5 and TRBJ2-2; D is possibly TRBD1 (5 bases). Germline V gives CDR1 MNHEY, CDR2 SVGAGI. V was shortened by 2 bases and J by 7 bases, with 11 bases between the two germline ends. The CDR3 runs to 14 residues.